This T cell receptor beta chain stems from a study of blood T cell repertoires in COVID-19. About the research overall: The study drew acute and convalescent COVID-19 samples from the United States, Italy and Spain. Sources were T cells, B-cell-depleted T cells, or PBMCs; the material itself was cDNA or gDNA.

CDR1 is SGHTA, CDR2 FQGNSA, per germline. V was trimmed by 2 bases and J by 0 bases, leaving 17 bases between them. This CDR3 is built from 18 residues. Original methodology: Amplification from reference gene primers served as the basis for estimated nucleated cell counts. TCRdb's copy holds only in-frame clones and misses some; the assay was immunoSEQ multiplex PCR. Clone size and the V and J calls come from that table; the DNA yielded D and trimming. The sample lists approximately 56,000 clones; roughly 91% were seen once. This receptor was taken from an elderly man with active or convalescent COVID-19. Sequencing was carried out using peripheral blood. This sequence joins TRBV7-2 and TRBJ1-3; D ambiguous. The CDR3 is CASSLPRLTLGSGNTIYF. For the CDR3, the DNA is TGTGCCAGCAGCTTACCCCGGCTGACTCTAGGCTCTGGAAACACCATATATTTT.